This T cell receptor (beta chain) was captured in a study of cytomegalovirus exposure and HLA in healthy donors. Findings of the study overall: An analysis was carried out later, and it reportedly showed fewer N-insertions in an Asian-associated ancestry cluster than the roughly 700-donor mean. For presence/absence analyses, sequencing depth was assumed to be roughly uniform across donors. The only immune exposure information that was available was CMV serostatus.

Per the germline V gene, CDR1 is SEHNR and CDR2 is FQNEAQ (reference sequence). This CDR3 contains 15 residues. Details on this clone: Its antigen is unidentified. One end of the junction does not line up with germline, which may come from a read error.

Use of 60 Vbeta and 13 Jbeta primers characterized the PCR. This table comes from immunoSEQ multiplex PCR, and its TCRdb copy is limited to in-frame clones, with some not included. The sample has some 130,000 clones; 79% are singletons. The TCR sequence derives from a man aged 18 to 30 in good health and CMV-seronegative. The source material was PBMCs. The gene calls are TRBV7-9 and TRBJ2-7; 7 positions agree with TRBD1. Here the CDR3 DNA reads TGTTCCAGCACCGTTCTACAGGGGCCACTAGGCGAGCAGTACTTC. Translated, it gives CSSTVLQGPLGEQYF.